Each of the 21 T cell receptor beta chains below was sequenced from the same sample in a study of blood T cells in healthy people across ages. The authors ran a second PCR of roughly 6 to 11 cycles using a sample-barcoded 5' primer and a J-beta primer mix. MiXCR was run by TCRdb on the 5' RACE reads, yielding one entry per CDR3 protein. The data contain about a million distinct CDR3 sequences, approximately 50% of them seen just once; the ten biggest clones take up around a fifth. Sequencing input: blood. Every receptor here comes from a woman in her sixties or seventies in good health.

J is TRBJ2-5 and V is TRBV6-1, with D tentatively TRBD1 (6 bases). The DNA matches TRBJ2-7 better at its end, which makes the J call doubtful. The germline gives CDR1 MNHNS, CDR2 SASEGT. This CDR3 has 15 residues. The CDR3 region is CASSDSGSGAYEQYF. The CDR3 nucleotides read TGTGCCAGCAGTGACTCAGGGTCAGGGGCCTACGAGCAGTACTTC.

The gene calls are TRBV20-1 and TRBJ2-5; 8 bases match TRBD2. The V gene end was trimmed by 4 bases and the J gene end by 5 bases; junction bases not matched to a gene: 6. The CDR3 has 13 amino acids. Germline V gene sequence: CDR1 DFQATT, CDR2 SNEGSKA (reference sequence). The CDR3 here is CSAISGSVETQYF. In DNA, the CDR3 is TGCAGTGCTATAAGCGGGAGTGTGGAGACCCAGTACTTC.

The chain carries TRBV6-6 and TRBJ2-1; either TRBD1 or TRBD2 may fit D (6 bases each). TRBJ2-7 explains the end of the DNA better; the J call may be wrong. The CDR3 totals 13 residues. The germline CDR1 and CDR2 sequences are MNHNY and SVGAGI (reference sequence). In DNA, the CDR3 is TGTGCCAGCAGTTACTCCCGGGGGCGGGAGCAGTACTTC. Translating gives CASSYSRGREQYF.

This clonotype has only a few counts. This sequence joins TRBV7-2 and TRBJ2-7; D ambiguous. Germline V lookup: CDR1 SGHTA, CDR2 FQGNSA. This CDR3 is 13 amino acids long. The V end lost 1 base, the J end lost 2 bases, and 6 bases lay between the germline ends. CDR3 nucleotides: TGTGCCAGCAGCTTAGTCGACACCTACGAGCAGTACTTC. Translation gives CASSLVDTYEQYF.

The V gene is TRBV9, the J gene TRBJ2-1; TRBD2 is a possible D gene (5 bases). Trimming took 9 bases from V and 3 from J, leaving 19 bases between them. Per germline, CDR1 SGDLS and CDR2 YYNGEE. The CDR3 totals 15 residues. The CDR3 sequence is CAIEGRLSNYNEQFF. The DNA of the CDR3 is TGTGCCATCGAAGGGAGATTGTCCAACTACAATGAGCAGTTCTTC.

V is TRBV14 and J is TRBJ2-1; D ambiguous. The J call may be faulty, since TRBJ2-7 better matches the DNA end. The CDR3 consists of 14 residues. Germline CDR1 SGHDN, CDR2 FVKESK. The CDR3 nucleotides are TGTGCCAGCAGCCAAGGGACGAACTACAATGAGCAGTACTTC. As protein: CASSQGTNYNEQYF.

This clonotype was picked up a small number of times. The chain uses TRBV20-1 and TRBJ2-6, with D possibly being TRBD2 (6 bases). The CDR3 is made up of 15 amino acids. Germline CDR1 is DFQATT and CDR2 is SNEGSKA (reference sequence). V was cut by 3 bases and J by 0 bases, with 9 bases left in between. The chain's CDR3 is CSASPGVSGANVLTF. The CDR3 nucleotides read TGCAGTGCTAGCCCGGGGGTCTCTGGGGCCAACGTCCTGACTTTC.

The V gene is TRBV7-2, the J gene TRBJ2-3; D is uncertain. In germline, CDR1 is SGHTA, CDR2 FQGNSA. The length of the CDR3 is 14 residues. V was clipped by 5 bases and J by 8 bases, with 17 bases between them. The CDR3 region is CASSPRSDWGTQYF. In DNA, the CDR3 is TGTGCCAGCAGCCCGAGGAGCGACTGGGGTACGCAGTATTTT.

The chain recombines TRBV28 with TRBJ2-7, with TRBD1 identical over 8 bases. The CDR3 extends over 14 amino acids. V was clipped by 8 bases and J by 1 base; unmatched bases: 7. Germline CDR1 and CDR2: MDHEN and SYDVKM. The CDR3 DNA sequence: TGTGCCAGCGGGACAGGTGCTTTTTCCTACGAGCAGTACTTC. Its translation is CASGTGAFSYEQYF.

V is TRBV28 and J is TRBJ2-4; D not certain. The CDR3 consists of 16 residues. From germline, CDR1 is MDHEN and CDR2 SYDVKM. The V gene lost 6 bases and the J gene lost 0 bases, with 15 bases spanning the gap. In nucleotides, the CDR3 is TGTGCCAGCAGCCCCGACTTCGTACGAGCCAAAAACATTCAGTACTTC. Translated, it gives CASSPDFVRAKNIQYF.

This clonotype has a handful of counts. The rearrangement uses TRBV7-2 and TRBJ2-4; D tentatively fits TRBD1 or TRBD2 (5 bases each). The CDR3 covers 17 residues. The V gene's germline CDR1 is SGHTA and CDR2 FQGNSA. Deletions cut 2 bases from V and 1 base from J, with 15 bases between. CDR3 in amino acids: CASSLIPWGPAKNIQYF. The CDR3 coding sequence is TGTGCCAGCAGCTTAATACCGTGGGGACCCGCCAAAAACATTCAGTACTTC.

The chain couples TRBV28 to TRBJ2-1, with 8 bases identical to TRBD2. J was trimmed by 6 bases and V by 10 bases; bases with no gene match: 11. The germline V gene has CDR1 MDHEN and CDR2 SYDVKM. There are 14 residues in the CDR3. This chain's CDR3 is CATTAPGGRNEQFF. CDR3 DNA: TGTGCCACCACGGCCCCGGGGGGGCGCAATGAGCAGTTCTTC.

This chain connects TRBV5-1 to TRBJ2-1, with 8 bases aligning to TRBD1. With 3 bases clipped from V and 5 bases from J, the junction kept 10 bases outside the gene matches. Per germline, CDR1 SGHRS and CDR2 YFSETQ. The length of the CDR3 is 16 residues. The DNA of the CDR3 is TGCGCCAGCAGCTCAAGCTGGACAGGGTTCAACAATGAGCAGTTCTTC. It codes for CASSSSWTGFNNEQFF.

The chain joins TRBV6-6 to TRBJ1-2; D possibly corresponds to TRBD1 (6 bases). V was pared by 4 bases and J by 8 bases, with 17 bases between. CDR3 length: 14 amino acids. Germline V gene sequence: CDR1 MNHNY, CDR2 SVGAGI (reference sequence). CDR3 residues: CASSFGQPERGYTF. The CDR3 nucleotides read TGTGCCAGCAGTTTCGGACAGCCCGAGCGCGGCTACACCTTC.

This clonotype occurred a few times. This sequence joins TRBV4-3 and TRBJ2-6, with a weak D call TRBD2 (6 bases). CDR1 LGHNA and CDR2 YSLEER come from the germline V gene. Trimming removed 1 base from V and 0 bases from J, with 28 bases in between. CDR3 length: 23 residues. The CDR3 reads CASSQVHVFGGIGKGSGANVLTF. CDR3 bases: TGCGCCAGCAGCCAAGTACATGTGTTCGGCGGGATCGGAAAGGGCTCTGGGGCCAACGTCCTGACTTTC.

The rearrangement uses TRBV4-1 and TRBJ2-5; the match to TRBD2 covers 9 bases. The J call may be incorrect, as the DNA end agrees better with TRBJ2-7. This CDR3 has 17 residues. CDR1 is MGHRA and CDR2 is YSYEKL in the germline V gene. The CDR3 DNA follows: TGCGCCAGCAGCCAAGGGATAGCGGGAGAAACCGACTACGAGCAGTACTTC. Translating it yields CASSQGIAGETDYEQYF.

The CDR3 nucleotides read TGTGCCAGCAGTCCCAAACTCGGACTAGCGGGAGTAGTTAGGTATTTT. The encoded protein is CASSPKLGLAGVVRYF. V usage is TRBV27 and J usage is TRBJ2-3, with 13 bases identical to TRBD2. The CDR3 has 16 amino acids. The germline V gene has CDR1 MNHEY and CDR2 SMNVEV (reference sequence). With V trimmed by 5 bases and J by 14 bases, 16 bases remained unmatched.

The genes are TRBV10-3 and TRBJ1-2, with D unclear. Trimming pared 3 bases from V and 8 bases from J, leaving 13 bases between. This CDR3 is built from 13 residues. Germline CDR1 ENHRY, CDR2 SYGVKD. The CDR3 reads CAISDAAYNGYTF. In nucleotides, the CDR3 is TGTGCCATCAGTGATGCGGCCTACAACGGCTACACCTTC.

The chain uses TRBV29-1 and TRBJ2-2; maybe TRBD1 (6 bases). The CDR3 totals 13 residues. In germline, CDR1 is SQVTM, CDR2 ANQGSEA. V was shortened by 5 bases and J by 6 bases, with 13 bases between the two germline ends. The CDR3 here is CSVKQGSPGELFF. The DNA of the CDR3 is TGCAGCGTTAAACAGGGCTCACCCGGGGAGCTGTTTTTT.

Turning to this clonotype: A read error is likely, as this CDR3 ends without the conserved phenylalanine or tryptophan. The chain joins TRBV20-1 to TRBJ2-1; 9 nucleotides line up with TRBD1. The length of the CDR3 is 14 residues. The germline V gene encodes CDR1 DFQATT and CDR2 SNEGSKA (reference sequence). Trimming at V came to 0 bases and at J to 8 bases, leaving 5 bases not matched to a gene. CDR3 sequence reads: CSARDGTGWDEQFV. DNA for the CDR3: TGCAGTGCTAGAGACGGGACAGGGTGGGATGAGCAGTTCGTC.

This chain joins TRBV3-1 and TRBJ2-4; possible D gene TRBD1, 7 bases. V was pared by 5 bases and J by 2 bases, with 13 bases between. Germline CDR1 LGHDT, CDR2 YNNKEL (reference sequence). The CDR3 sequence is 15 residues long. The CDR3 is CASSIQGGTKNIQYF. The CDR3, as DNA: TGTGCCAGCAGCATTCAGGGGGGAACCAAAAACATTCAGTACTTC. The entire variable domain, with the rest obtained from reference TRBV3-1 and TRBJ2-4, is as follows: DTAVSQTPKYLVTQMGNDKSIKCEQNLGHDTMYWYKQDSKKFLKIMFSYNNKELIINETVPNRFSPKSPDKAHLNLHINSLELGDSAVYFCASSIQGGTKNIQYFGAGTRLSVL.